This passage covers 28 T cell receptor beta chains from one sample sequenced in a study of cytomegalovirus exposure and HLA in healthy donors. The PCR employed 60 Vbeta primers together with 13 Jbeta primers. Method: immunoSEQ multiplex PCR; TCRdb's copy keeps in-frame clones and lacks some. This table has under 200,000 clones, approximately 73% appearing once. Sample: PBMCs. These receptors were collected from a man aged 50 or older in good health and CMV-seronegative.

The J gene is TRBJ1-2, the V gene TRBV27; D is uncertain. The CDR3 is 14 residues long. CDR1 is MNHEY, CDR2 SMNVEV, per germline (reference sequence). The germline V and J ends were trimmed by 2 bases and 4 bases, with 11 bases remaining between them. CDR3 sequence (DNA): TGTGCCAGCAGTTTACGGGGAAAGGTCTATGGCTACACCTTC. This gives the protein CASSLRGKVYGYTF.

In DNA, the CDR3 is TGCGCCAGCACCGAACAGGGGTCCCAAAGTGGCTACACCTTC. Amino acids: CASTEQGSQSGYTF. The chain is built from TRBV5-1 and TRBJ1-2; TRBD1 agrees at 7 bases. Germline V gene lookup returns CDR1 SGHRS and CDR2 YFSETQ. The J segment lost 7 bases and the V segment lost 6 bases, leaving 12 bases of the junction unmatched. The CDR3 is 14 amino acids.

V usage is TRBV20-1 and J usage is TRBJ2-7, with D unresolved. V was cut by 6 bases and J by 5 bases, with 11 bases left in between. The CDR3 extends over 11 amino acids. Germline V gives CDR1 DFQATT, CDR2 SNEGSKA (reference sequence). The CDR3 here is CSASSFDEQYF. CDR3 bases: TGCAGTGCATCCTCGTTCGACGAGCAGTACTTC.

The J gene is TRBJ1-5, the V gene TRBV28; 12 positions match TRBD1. This CDR3 contains 17 residues. J was trimmed by 2 bases and V by 4 bases; bases with no gene match: 6. Germline loops: CDR1 MDHEN, CDR2 SYDVKM. CDR3 loop: CASSSGTGGWGNQPQHF. CDR3 nucleotide sequence: TGTGCCAGCAGTTCCGGGACAGGGGGCTGGGGCAATCAGCCCCAGCATTTT.

The rearrangement links TRBV18 to TRBJ2-3; possibly TRBD2 for D (7 bases). V was shortened by 6 bases and J by 3 bases, with 19 bases between the two germline ends. Germline CDR1 is KGHSH and CDR2 is LQKENI. The CDR3 has 16 amino acids. CDR3 region: CASSTLGGRSTDTQYF. For the CDR3, the DNA is TGTGCCAGCTCCACTCTGGGGGGGCGGTCTACAGATACGCAGTATTTT. The full variable domain, rest sourced from reference TRBV18 and TRBJ2-3, is NAGVMQNPRHLVRRRGQEARLRCSPMKGHSHVYWYRQLPEEGLKFMVYLQKENIIDESGMPKERFSAEFPKEGPSILRIQQVVRGDSAAYFCASSTLGGRSTDTQYFGPGTRLTVL.

This clone was seen a few times. The rearrangement joins TRBV11-2 to TRBJ1-1; possible D gene TRBD1, 5 bases. This CDR3 has 13 amino acids. V was cut by 5 bases and J by 1 base, with 8 bases left in between. Germline CDR1 and CDR2: SGHAT and FQNNGV. The CDR3 DNA is TGTGCCAGCAGCCGACAGCCGAACACTGAAGCTTTCTTT. Translation gives CASSRQPNTEAFF.

CDR3 sequence reads: CAISESKGQLSTDTQYF. DNA of the CDR3: TGTGCCATCAGTGAGTCAAAGGGACAGCTAAGCACAGATACGCAGTATTTT. This sequence joins TRBV10-3 and TRBJ2-3, with 7 bases matching TRBD1. Unmatched junction bases numbered 6, after V lost 0 bases and J lost 0 bases. The CDR3 sequence is 17 residues long. Germline V gene lookup returns CDR1 ENHRY and CDR2 SYGVKD.

This rearrangement joins TRBV6-5 to TRBJ2-5; 8 nucleotides match TRBD2. This CDR3 contains 16 residues. Germline V gene sequence: CDR1 MNHEY, CDR2 SVGAGI. The V segment lost 2 bases and the J segment 2 bases; nucleotides outside the gene matches: 7. In DNA form, the CDR3 reads TGTGCCAGCAGTTACGGGGCGGGGGGCGGACAAGAGACCCAGTACTTC. Amino acid sequence: CASSYGAGGGQETQYF.

The V call is TRBV6-1, the J call TRBJ1-4; D is unclear. Germline V CDR1 and CDR2: MNHNS, SASEGT. The CDR3 has 14 amino acids. V was shortened by 5 bases and J by 6 bases, with 13 bases between the two germline ends. The CDR3 DNA is TGTGCCAGCAGTAGACAAACAAACTATGAAAAACTGTTTTTT. This codes for CASSRQTNYEKLFF.

This clone was observed a handful of times. The sample contains more than one DNA sequence encoding this CDR3. CDR3 bases: TGTGCCAGCAGCTCCGGACAGGGGGACTATGGCTACACCTTC. Protein product: CASSSGQGDYGYTF. The chain is built from TRBV7-3 and TRBJ1-2; 10 bases match TRBD1. J gave up 3 bases and V 4 bases, and 2 bases lay outside the gene matches. Germline V gene data show CDR1 as SGHTA and CDR2 as FQGTGA. The CDR3 extends over 14 amino acids.

The chain combines TRBV6-6 with TRBJ1-1; D might be TRBD1 (5 bases). The CDR3 is made up of 12 amino acids. The V end was cut by 4 bases, the J end by 6 bases, with 9 bases between. Per germline, CDR1 MNHNY and CDR2 SVGAGI (reference sequence). In DNA, the CDR3 is TGTGCCAGCAGTTCAGGGATACCTGAAGCTTTCTTT. The encoded protein is CASSSGIPEAFF.

The genes are TRBV11-2 and TRBJ2-7; D not resolved. This CDR3 is 12 amino acids long. Trimming took 4 bases from V and 0 from J, leaving 4 bases between them. CDR1 and CDR2 from the germline V gene are SGHAT and FQNNGV. CDR3 residues: CASSSSSYEQYF. Written as DNA, the CDR3 is TGTGCCAGCAGCTCGAGCTCCTACGAGCAGTACTTC.

J is TRBJ1-2 and V is TRBV7-2, with 8 positions matching TRBD1. The CDR3 is 16 amino acids. The J segment lost 7 bases and the V segment lost 0 bases, leaving 10 bases of the junction unmatched. Germline V CDR1 and CDR2: SGHTA, FQGNSA. Written as DNA, the CDR3 is TGTGCCAGCAGCTTAGCGCAGGGGGCCAGGCGAGGTGGCTACACCTTC. This sequence encodes CASSLAQGARRGGYTF.

This chain uses TRBV7-2 with TRBJ2-1; 10 bases align to TRBD1. CDR1 and CDR2 from the germline V gene are SGHTA and FQGNSA. V gave up 4 bases and J gave up 6 bases; unmatched junction bases: 9. This CDR3 spans 16 amino acids. CDR3 amino acids: CASSYRDRGGSNEQFF. CDR3 sequence (DNA): TGTGCCAGCAGCTACAGGGACAGGGGAGGTTCCAATGAGCAGTTCTTC.

The chain is built from TRBV5-1 and TRBJ2-2; D is possibly TRBD2 (5 bases). CDR1 SGHRS and CDR2 YFSETQ come from the germline V gene. The V and J ends lost 4 bases and 2 bases respectively, with 6 bases between them. CDR3 size: 13 residues. CDR3 nucleotides: TGCGCCAGCAGCCGGGATAACACCGGGGAGCTGTTTTTT. Its protein is CASSRDNTGELFF.

The chain joins TRBV5-1 to TRBJ1-2; no clear D. Per the germline V gene, CDR1 is SGHRS and CDR2 is YFSETQ. Trimming pared 4 bases from V and 0 bases from J, leaving 4 bases between. The length of the CDR3 is 12 residues. CDR3 DNA: TGCGCCAGCAGCCTCTCTAACTATGGCTACACCTTC. It yields the protein CASSLSNYGYTF.

This clone was observed a few times. The chain links TRBV27 to TRBJ2-1, with 7 bases aligning to TRBD2. The CDR3 contains 13 residues. Trimming at V came to 2 bases and at J to 8 bases, leaving 3 bases not matched to a gene. Germline V gives CDR1 MNHEY, CDR2 SMNVEV (reference sequence). The CDR3 nucleotides read TGTGCCAGCAGTTTAGCAGGGAGGGATGAGCAGTTCTTC. This translates into CASSLAGRDEQFF.

V usage is TRBV5-1 and J usage is TRBJ1-2; 7 bases align to TRBD1. CDR3 length: 13 residues. The trim removed 2 bases at V and 8 bases at J, leaving 6 bases unmatched. Germline-derived CDR1 and CDR2 are SGHRS and YFSETQ. CDR3 amino acids: CASSLITGDGYTF. CDR3 nucleotides: TGCGCCAGCAGCTTAATAACAGGGGACGGCTACACCTTC.

The chain is built from TRBV7-2 and TRBJ1-1; 7 positions match TRBD1. V dropped 5 bases and J dropped 5; count of bases not matched to a gene: 5. Germline CDR1 is SGHTA and CDR2 is FQGNSA. CDR3 length: 13 amino acids. CDR3 sequence: CASSRQGITEAFF. CDR3 DNA sequence: TGTGCCAGCAGCCGACAGGGTATAACTGAAGCTTTCTTT.

CDR3 DNA: TGTGCCAGCAGCTCGGGACAAGGCAAGAACACTGAAGCTTTCTTT. This translates into CASSSGQGKNTEAFF. V gene TRBV7-2 combines with J gene TRBJ1-1, with D tentatively TRBD1 (6 bases). CDR1 and CDR2 from the germline V gene are SGHTA and FQGNSA. Trimming took 4 bases from V and 1 from J, leaving 13 bases between them. This CDR3 contains 15 residues. The variable domain in full, with the rest retrieved from reference TRBV7-2 and TRBJ1-1, is GAGVSQSPSNKVTEKGKDVELRCDPISGHTALYWYRQSLGQGLEFLIYFQGNSAPDKSGLPSDRFSAERTGGSVSTLTIQRTQQEDSAVYLCASSSGQGKNTEAFFGQGTRLTVV.

This clone was detected a few times. This sequence joins TRBV10-3 and TRBJ1-1; D gene ambiguous. The CDR3 is 13 amino acids. CDR1 is ENHRY, CDR2 SYGVKD, per germline. The ends were cut back, 2 bases at V and 0 bases at J, with 4 bases in the middle. CDR3 residues: CAISEEVNTEAFF. The CDR3 DNA reads TGTGCCATCAGTGAGGAGGTGAACACTGAAGCTTTCTTT.

This sequence joins TRBV5-1 and TRBJ2-7; 8 bases match TRBD1. V was pared by 1 base and J by 1 base, with 7 bases of the junction left unmatched. The CDR3 sequence is 16 residues long. Germline lookup yields CDR1 SGHRS and CDR2 YFSETQ. CDR3: CASSLPRTGTSYEQYF. Here the CDR3 DNA reads TGCGCCAGCAGCTTGCCCAGGACAGGGACTTCCTACGAGCAGTACTTC.

This chain uses TRBV19 with TRBJ2-7; TRBD1 matches 10 bases. Germline V gene sequence: CDR1 LNHDA, CDR2 SQIVND (reference sequence). The junction had 8 bases not matched to a gene; V was cut back by 7 bases and J by 2 bases. The CDR3 extends over 15 amino acids. The CDR3 spells CASNTGTGVPYEQYF. The CDR3 region has the DNA TGTGCCAGTAACACCGGGACAGGGGTCCCCTACGAGCAGTACTTC. The variable domain in full, with the rest retrieved from reference TRBV19 and TRBJ2-7, is DGGITQSPKYLFRKEGQNVTLSCEQNLNHDAMYWYRQDPGQGLRLIYYSQIVNDFQKGDIAEGYSVSREKKESFPLTVTSAQKNPTAFYLCASNTGTGVPYEQYFGPGTRLTVT.

This sequence joins TRBV5-1 and TRBJ1-5, with 9 positions matching TRBD1. CDR1 and CDR2 (germline): SGHRS, YFSETQ. Trimming at V came to 0 bases and at J to 2 bases, leaving 3 bases not matched to a gene. CDR3 length equals 16 residues. The CDR3 sequence is CASSLGDREGNQPQHF. In nucleotides, the CDR3 is TGCGCCAGCAGCTTGGGGGACAGGGAAGGCAATCAGCCCCAGCATTTT.

The chain couples TRBV28 to TRBJ2-5, with a weak D call TRBD2 (6 bases). CDR3 length: 13 residues. The germline V gene has CDR1 MDHEN and CDR2 SYDVKM. Trimming cost V 6 bases and J 2 bases, with 10 bases left between them. CDR3 nucleotide sequence: TGTGCCAGCAGCGACGGGGGACAAGAGACCCAGTACTTC. Translation: CASSDGGQETQYF. The whole variable domain, remainder taken from reference TRBV28 and TRBJ2-5, is DVKVTQSSRYLVKRTGEKVFLECVQDMDHENMFWYRQDPGLGLRLIYFSYDVKMKEKGDIPEGYSVSREKKERFSLILESASTNQTSMYLCASSDGGQETQYFGPGTRLLVL.

V and J are TRBV18 and TRBJ2-7; D call uncertain. Germline CDR1 is KGHSH and CDR2 is LQKENI. The germline V and J ends were trimmed by 6 bases and 4 bases, with 10 bases remaining between them. The CDR3 has 12 residues. CDR3: CASSPYEYEQYF. The DNA for the CDR3 is TGTGCCAGCTCCCCCTATGAATACGAGCAGTACTTC. Filled out from reference TRBV18 and TRBJ2-7, the complete variable domain reads NAGVMQNPRHLVRRRGQEARLRCSPMKGHSHVYWYRQLPEEGLKFMVYLQKENIIDESGMPKERFSAEFPKEGPSILRIQQVVRGDSAAYFCASSPYEYEQYFGPGTRLTVT.

This clone has a single count. This chain links TRBV7-7 with TRBJ2-1; 9 nucleotides align to TRBD1. V lost 4 bases to trimming and J lost 8 bases; unmatched junction nucleotides: 3. Germline V gene data show CDR1 as SSHAT and CDR2 as FNYEAQ (reference sequence). This CDR3 has 13 residues. The CDR3 sequence: CASSSDRGDEQFF. The CDR3 DNA reads TGTGCCAGCAGCTCGGACAGGGGAGATGAGCAGTTCTTC.

The rearrangement links TRBV29-1 to TRBJ2-7, with TRBD1 as a possible D gene (6 bases). Germline V gene data show CDR1 as SQVTM and CDR2 as ANQGSEA. The CDR3 contains 14 residues. V dropped 7 bases and J dropped 2 bases, with 18 bases sitting between them. CDR3 protein: CSGSRGSDTYEQYF. Written as DNA, the CDR3 is TGCAGCGGATCCAGGGGATCCGATACCTACGAGCAGTACTTC.